Listed here are 6 T cell receptor beta chains from one sample, sequenced in a study of response to subunit inactivated influenza vaccine. TCRdb passed the RT-PCR reads through MiXCR, listing each CDR3 protein once. The data hold over 150,000 distinct CDR3 sequences, with approximately 9.2% observed a single time. Sequencing was performed on non-naive T cells sorted from PBMCs, taken on the day of vaccination. The receptors come from a man aged 45-60 years who received an inactivated influenza vaccine.

The J gene is TRBJ2-7, the V gene TRBV4-2, with a tentative D call TRBD1 (6 bases). V was cut by 4 bases and J by 7 bases, with 14 bases left in between. The germline CDR1 and CDR2 sequences are LGHNA and YNFKEQ. The CDR3 length is 13 residues. In DNA, the CDR3 is TGTGCCAGCAGCCTTAGACAGGTCGGGGAGCAGTACTTC. This encodes CASSLRQVGEQYF.

The chain uses TRBV28 and TRBJ2-7; D is undetermined. Germline loops: CDR1 MDHEN, CDR2 SYDVKM. CDR3 length: 13 residues. V shed 3 bases and J shed 4 bases, with 10 bases lying between them. As DNA, the CDR3 is TGTGCCAGCAGTTTTACGGAAAGATACGAGCAGTACTTC. Its translation: CASSFTERYEQYF.

Here the CDR3 DNA reads TGCAGTGCTGAAAACGACAGAACACTGTTCTCCTACGAGCAGTACTTC. Protein: CSAENDRTLFSYEQYF. The J gene is TRBJ2-7, the V gene TRBV20-1; D is possibly TRBD1 (5 bases). Germline assignment: CDR1 DFQATT and CDR2 SNEGSKA (reference sequence). With 5 bases removed from V and 0 bases from J, the gap between germline ends came to 20 bases. The CDR3 extends over 16 amino acids.

This clonotype was counted many times. J is TRBJ2-1 and V is TRBV27; 12 bases map to TRBD1. There are 15 residues in the CDR3. V shed 2 bases and J 7 bases; nucleotides not matched to a gene: 3. Germline V lookup: CDR1 MNHEY, CDR2 SMNVEV (reference sequence). CDR3 DNA: TGTGCCAGCAGTTTAGGGACAGGGGGCGCGAATGAGCAGTTCTTC. Translating gives CASSLGTGGANEQFF.

In this sample, this clonotype turned up a few times. Germline is not matched at one junction end, which may reflect a read error. The chain joins TRBV7-9 to TRBJ2-7; 8 bases fit TRBD1. The CDR3 totals 13 residues. Germline CDR1 and CDR2: SEHNR and FQNEAQ (reference sequence). The CDR3 DNA reads as TGTGCCAGCAGCTCATGGACAGGGAAAGTTGTGCACTTC. It is translated as CASSSWTGKVVHF.

This clonotype showed up just a few times. This chain connects TRBV6-5 to TRBJ2-2; D unresolved. V gave up 0 bases and J gave up 7 bases, with 15 bases separating them. Germline V CDR1 and CDR2: MNHEY, SVGAGI. The CDR3 extends over 16 amino acids. Here the CDR3 DNA reads TGTGCCAGCAGTTACTCCTATAGTCGTGATCTCGGGGAGCTGTTTTTT. Protein: CASSYSYSRDLGELFF.